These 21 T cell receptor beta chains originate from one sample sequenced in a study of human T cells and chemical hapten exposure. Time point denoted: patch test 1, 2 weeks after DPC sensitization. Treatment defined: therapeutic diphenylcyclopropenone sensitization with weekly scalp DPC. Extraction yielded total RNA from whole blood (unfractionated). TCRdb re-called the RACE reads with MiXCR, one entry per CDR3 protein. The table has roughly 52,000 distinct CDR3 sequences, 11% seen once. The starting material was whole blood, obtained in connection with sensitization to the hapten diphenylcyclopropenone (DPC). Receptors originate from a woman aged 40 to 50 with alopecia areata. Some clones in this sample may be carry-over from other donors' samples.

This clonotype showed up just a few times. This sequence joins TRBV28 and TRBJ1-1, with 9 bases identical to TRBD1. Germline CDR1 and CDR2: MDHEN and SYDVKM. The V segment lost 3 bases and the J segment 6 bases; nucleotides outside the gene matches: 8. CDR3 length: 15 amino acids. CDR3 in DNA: TGTGCCAGCAGTTTTAGTGGGACAGGGTTGCCTGAAGCTTTCTTT. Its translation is CASSFSGTGLPEAFF.

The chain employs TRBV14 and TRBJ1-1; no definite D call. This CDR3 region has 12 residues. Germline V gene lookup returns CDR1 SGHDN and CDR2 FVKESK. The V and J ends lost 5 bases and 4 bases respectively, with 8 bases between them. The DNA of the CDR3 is TGTGCCAGCAGCAGTTTTGGCACTGAAGCTTTCTTT. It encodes CASSSFGTEAFF.

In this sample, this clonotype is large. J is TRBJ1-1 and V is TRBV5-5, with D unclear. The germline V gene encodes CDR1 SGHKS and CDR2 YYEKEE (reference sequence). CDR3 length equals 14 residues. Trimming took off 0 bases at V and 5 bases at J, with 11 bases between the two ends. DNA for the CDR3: TGTGCCAGCAGCTTGGATCTTCGAGGGACTGAAGCTTTCTTT. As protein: CASSLDLRGTEAFF.

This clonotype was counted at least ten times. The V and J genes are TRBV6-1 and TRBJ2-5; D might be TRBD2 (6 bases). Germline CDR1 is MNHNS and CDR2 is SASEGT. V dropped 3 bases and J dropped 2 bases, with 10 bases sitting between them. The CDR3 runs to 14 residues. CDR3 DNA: TGTGCCAGCAGTGACAGCGGGCCGCAAGAGACCCAGTACTTC. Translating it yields CASSDSGPQETQYF.

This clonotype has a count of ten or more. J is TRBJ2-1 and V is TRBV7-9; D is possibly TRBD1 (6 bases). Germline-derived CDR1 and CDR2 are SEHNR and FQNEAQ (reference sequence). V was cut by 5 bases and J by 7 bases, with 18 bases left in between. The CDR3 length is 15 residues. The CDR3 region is CASSQFVGARNEQFF. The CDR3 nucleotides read TGTGCCAGCAGCCAATTTGTGGGGGCGCGGAATGAGCAGTTCTTC.

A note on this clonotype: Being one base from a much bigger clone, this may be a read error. CDR3 protein: CASSPPGTELFF. Written as DNA, the CDR3 is TGTGCCAGCAGCCCACCAGGGACTGAGCTGTTCTTC. This rearrangement joins TRBV7-9 to TRBJ2-1; D may be TRBD2 (6 bases). The germline V gene encodes CDR1 SEHNR and CDR2 FQNEAQ (reference sequence). The CDR3 is 12 residues long.

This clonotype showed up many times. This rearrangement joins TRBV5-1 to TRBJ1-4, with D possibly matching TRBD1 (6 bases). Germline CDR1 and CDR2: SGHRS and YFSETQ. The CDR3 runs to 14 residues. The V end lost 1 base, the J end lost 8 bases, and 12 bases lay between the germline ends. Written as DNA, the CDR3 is TGCGCCAGCAGCTTGCAGGGGAGTGGAGAAAAACTGTTTTTT. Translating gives CASSLQGSGEKLFF.

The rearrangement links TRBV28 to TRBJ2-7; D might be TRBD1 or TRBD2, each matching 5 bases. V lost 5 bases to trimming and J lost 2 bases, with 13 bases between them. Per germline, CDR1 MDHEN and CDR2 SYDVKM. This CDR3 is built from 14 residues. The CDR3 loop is CASSPSGTAYEQYF. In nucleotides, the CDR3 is TGTGCCAGCAGTCCCTCCGGGACCGCCTACGAGCAGTACTTC.

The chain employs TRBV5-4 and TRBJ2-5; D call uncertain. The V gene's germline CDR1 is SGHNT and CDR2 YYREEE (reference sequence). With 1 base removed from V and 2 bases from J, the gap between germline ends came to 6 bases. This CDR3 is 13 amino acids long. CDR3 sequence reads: CASSLRLQETQYF. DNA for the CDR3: TGTGCCAGCAGCTTGCGCCTACAAGAGACCCAGTACTTC.

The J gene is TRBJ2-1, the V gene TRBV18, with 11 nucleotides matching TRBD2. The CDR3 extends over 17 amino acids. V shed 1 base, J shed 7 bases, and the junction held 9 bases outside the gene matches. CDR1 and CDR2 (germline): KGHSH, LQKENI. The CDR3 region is CASSPLGLAAGGNEQFF. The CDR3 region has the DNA TGTGCCAGCTCACCACTGGGACTAGCGGCCGGTGGGAATGAGCAGTTCTTC.

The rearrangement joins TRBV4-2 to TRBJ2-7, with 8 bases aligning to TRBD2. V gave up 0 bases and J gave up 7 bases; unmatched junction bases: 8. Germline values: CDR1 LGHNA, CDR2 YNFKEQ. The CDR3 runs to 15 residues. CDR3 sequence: CASSQDLAAGEEQYF. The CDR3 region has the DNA TGTGCCAGCAGCCAAGATTTAGCAGCGGGAGAGGAGCAGTACTTC.

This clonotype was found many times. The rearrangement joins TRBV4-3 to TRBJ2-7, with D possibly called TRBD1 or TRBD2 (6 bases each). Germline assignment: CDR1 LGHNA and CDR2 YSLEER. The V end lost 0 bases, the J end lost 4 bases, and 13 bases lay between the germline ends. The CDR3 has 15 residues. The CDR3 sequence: CASSQERGTIYEQYF. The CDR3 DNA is TGCGCCAGCAGCCAAGAACGCGGGACAATTTACGAGCAGTACTTC.

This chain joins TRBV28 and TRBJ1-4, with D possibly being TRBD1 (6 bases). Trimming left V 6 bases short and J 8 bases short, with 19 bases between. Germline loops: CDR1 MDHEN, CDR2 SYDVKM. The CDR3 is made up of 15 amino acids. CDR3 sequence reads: CASSPPRQGPEKLFF. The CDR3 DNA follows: TGTGCCAGCAGCCCCCCAAGGCAGGGGCCAGAAAAACTGTTTTTT.

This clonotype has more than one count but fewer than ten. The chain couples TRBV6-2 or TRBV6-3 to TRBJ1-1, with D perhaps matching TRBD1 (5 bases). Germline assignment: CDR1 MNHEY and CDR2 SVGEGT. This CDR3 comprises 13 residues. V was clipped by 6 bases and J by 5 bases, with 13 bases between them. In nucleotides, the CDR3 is TGTGCCAGCAGACCGACAGTCAAGACTGAAGCTTTCTTT. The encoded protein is CASRPTVKTEAFF.

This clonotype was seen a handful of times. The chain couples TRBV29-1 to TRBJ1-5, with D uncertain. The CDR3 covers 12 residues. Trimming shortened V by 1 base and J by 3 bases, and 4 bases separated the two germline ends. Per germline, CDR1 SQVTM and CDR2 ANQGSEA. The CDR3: CSVEGDNQPQHF. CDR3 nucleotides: TGCAGCGTTGAAGGGGACAATCAGCCCCAGCATTTT.

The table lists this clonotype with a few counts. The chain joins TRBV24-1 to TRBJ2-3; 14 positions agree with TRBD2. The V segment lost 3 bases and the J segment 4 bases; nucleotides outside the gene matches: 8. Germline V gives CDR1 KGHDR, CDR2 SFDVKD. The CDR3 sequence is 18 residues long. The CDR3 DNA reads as TGTGCCACCAGTGATCCCGGACTAGCGGGGGGTGAAGCAGATACGCAGTATTTT. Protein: CATSDPGLAGGEADTQYF.

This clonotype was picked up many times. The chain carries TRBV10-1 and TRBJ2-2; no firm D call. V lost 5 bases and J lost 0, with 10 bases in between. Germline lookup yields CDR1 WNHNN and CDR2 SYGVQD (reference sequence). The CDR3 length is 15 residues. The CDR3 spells CASSLGPTNTGELFF. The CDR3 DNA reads TGCGCCAGCAGTCTCGGACCGACGAACACCGGGGAGCTGTTTTTT.

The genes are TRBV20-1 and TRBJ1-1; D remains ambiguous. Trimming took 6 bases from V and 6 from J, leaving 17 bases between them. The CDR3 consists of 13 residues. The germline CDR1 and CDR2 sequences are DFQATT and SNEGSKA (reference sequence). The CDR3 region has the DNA TGCAGTGCCCCCGGCGGAGGGCACGCTGAAGCTTTCTTT. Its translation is CSAPGGGHAEAFF.

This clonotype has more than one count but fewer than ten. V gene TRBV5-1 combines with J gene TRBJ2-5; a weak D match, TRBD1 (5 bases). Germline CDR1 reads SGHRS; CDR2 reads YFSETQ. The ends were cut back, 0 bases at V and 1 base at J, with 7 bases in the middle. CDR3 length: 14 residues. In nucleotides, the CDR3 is TGCGCCAGCAGCTTGGGGACATTCCAAGAGACCCAGTACTTC. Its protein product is CASSLGTFQETQYF.

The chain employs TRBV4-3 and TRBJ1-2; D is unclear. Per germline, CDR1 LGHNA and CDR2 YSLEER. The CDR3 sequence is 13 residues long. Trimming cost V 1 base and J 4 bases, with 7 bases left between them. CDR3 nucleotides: TGCGCCAGCAGCCAAGGACGGACCTATGGCTACACCTTC. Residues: CASSQGRTYGYTF.

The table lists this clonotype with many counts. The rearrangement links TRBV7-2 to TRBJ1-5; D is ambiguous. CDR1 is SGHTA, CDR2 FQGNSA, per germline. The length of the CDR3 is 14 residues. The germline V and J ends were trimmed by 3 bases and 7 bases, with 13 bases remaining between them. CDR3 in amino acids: CASSFEGLRQPQHF. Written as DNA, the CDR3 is TGTGCCAGCAGCTTTGAGGGATTGCGGCAGCCCCAGCATTTT. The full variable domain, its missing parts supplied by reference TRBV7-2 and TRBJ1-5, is GAGVSQSPSNKVTEKGKDVELRCDPISGHTALYWYRQSLGQGLEFLIYFQGNSAPDKSGLPSDRFSAERTGGSVSTLTIQRTQQEDSAVYLCASSFEGLRQPQHFGDGTRLSIL.